This section outlines one T cell receptor (beta chain) sequence together with its context. This entry is derived from a study of T cell responses to AZD1222 COVID-19 vaccine. Profiled with immunoSEQ multiplex PCR; TCRdb holds only in-frame clones, not every one. The table lists 34,000 or so clones, approximately 91% of them singletons, with roughly 7% in the top ten. The origin of this receptor is an adult in good health. Material: peripheral blood, obtained on day 0 of AZD1222 vaccination.

CDR3 loop: CASKGGQGYTEAFF. CDR3 nucleotides: TGTGCCAGCAAGGGGGGACAGGGGTACACTGAAGCTTTCTTT. This sequence joins TRBV27 and TRBJ1-1; 10 bases line up with TRBD1. CDR3 size: 14 residues. Germline-derived CDR1 and CDR2 are MNHEY and SMNVEV (reference sequence). V lost 7 bases, J lost 3 bases, and 5 bases stayed unmatched.